The clone carrying this T cell receptor (beta chain) was seen once. The data derive from a study of blood T cell repertoires in COVID-19. Overall study: Material from acute and convalescent COVID-19 was sourced from the United States, Italy and Spain. The cDNA or gDNA used as material had been derived from T cells, B-cell-depleted T cells, or PBMCs.

As processed by the authors: By means of reference gene primer amplification, nucleated cell counts were estimated. Assay: immunoSEQ multiplex PCR; the TCRdb copy retains only in-frame clones and omits some. For V, J and clone size, that table is used; D and trimming come from the DNA. The data hold 110,000 or so clones, with roughly nine tenths observed a single time. Per the germline V gene, CDR1 is WSHSY and CDR2 is SAAADI. The CDR3 length is 12 residues. The V segment lost 8 bases and the J segment 5 bases; nucleotides outside the gene matches: 6. The specimen was peripheral blood. This clonotype was obtained from a human donor in a cohort sampled during active COVID-19. The chain employs TRBV10-2 and TRBJ2-7; 7 positions match TRBD1. The CDR3 DNA reads TGCGCCAGCCGGACAGGAGGTGACGAGCAGTACTTC. This gives the protein CASRTGGDEQYF.